Reported below is one TCR beta chain. RNA totalling roughly 0.45 to 1 ug underwent reverse transcription with random hexamers. Coverage of TCR beta CDR3 amplification by immunoSEQ multiplex PCR extended to 54 Vbeta and 13 Jbeta. TCRdb processed the immunoSEQ multiplex PCR reads anew with MiXCR; each CDR3 protein has one entry. The sample lists fewer than 200,000 distinct CDR3 sequences, about 95% seen once, with about 0.15% in the top ten. The data originate from a study of CD8 T cells in Susac syndrome. CD8+ and CD4+ T cells taken from blood had their TCR beta sequenced. Stable or active relapsing-remitting multiple sclerosis, untreated and meeting revised McDonald criteria, defined the controls. This CDR3 contains 14 residues. The ends were cut back, 1 base at V and 2 bases at J, with 8 bases in the middle. The germline V gene has CDR1 SGHDN and CDR2 FVKESK.

The TCR sequence derives from a human donor with multiple sclerosis. Sequences were obtained from CD8+ T cells from PBMCs. The chain joins TRBV14 to TRBJ1-2; D not resolved. CDR3: CASSQGVSNYGYTF. CDR3 DNA: TGTGCCAGCAGCCAAGGGGTCTCGAACTATGGCTACACCTTC.